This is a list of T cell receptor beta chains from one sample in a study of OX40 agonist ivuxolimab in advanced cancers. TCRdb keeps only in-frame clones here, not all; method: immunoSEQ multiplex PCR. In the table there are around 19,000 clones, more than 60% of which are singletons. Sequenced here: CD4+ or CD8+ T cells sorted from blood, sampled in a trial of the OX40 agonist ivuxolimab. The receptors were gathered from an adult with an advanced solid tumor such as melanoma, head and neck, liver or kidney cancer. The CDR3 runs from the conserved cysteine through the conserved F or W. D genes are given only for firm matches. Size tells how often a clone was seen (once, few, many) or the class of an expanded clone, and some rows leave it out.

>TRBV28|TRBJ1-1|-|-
TGTGCCAGCAGCCTCCACAGCCTGAACACTGAAGCTTTCTTT
CASSLHSLNTEAFF
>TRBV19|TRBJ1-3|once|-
TGTGCCAGTAGTATCGACAGCTTCTCTGGAAACACCATATATTTT
CASSIDSFSGNTIYF
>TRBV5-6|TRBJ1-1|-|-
TGTGCCAGCAGACCCGGGCTGGGTGGGATTTGGGTTGAAGCTTTCTTT
CASRPGLGGIWVEAFF
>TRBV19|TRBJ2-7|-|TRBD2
TGTGCCAGTAGTAGCGGGGGTTCCTACGAGCAGTACTTC
CASSSGGSYEQYF
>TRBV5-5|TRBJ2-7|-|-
TGTGCCAGCAGCTTTTCCTTCTACGAGCAGTACTTC
CASSFSFYEQYF
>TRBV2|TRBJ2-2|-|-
TGTGCCAGCAGTGAATCGGTCAGCGCGGGCGGGGAGCTGTTTTTT
CASSESVSAGGELFF
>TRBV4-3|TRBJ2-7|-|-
TGCGCCAGCAGCCGGGACGGGGGCTCCTACGAGCAGTACTTC
CASSRDGGSYEQYF
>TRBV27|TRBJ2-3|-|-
TGTGCCAGCAGTGCAGGATTCATCACGCAGTATTTT
CASSAGFITQYF
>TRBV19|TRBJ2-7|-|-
TGTGCCAGTAGTATGGGGGGAAGCTCCTACGAGCAGTACTTC
CASSMGGSSYEQYF
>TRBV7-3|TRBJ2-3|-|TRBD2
TGTGCCAGCAGCTTAACACAAGGACTAGCGGGAGTTTGGGCAGATACGCAGTATTTT
CASSLTQGLAGVWADTQYF